This entry describes one T cell receptor beta chain. This record comes from a study of blood T cell repertoires in COVID-19. The CDR3 runs to 18 residues. Assay used: immunoSEQ multiplex PCR; TCRdb lists only in-frame clones, some missing. The sample yields roughly 93,000 clones, over 75% seen once. Specimen: peripheral blood. The V and J genes are TRBV21-1 and TRBJ2-1; the table's D call of TRBD1 was not tested on the DNA. TRBV21-1 is a recognized pseudogene. The receptor comes from a woman older than 75 with acute or convalescent COVID-19. The CDR3 coding sequence is TGTGCCAGCTCAGGCCAAAGGAAAGACAGGGTGGAGGACAATGAGCAGTTCTTC. Its protein is CASSGQRKDRVEDNEQFF.